A selection of T cell receptor beta chains follows, all from one sample in a study of T-cell reconstitution after alpha-beta-depleted transplantation in children. A single record per CDR3 protein comes from TCRdb applying MiXCR to the PCR reads. In the table there are fewer than 550,000 distinct CDR3 sequences, 15% to 20% of which are singletons. The sequencing used PBMCs, mostly from graft donor cells, collected 360 days after TCRalphabeta/CD19-depleted stem cell transplant. The origin of the receptors is a boy under two years old who had a stem cell transplant for Wiskott-Aldrich syndrome, so the T cells may come from the graft donor. Both conserved end residues are part of each CDR3.

CDR3 protein | V gene
CATSRDRELFF | TRBV24-1
CAISRVGGYEQYF | TRBV10-3
CASSARTGWEQYF | TRBV18
CASTQLRVTDTQYF | TRBV5-1
CATSGSGHRSQETQYF | TRBV24-1
CASSRQGYGYTF | TRBV5-1
CSARRGVSTDTQYF | TRBV20-1
CASSQEKPPYEQYF | TRBV16
CASSRTSGKETQYF | TRBV12-3/TRBV12-4
CASSSDRGTYNEQFF | TRBV12-3/TRBV12-4
CASSFGQRGRGYTF | TRBV12-3/TRBV12-4
CASSDRRSSGRVFYEQYF | TRBV5-1
CASSLRPGEQFF | TRBV28
CASSSGTTQETQYF | TRBV7-9
CASSPAGDGTDTQYF | TRBV11-2
CASSYSRLAGEITDTQYF | TRBV6-5
CASSQDPPRLAGRTDTQYF | TRBV4-3
CAIRTGREQYF | TRBV10-3
CASSSGDWAGEQYF | TRBV7-9
CSAIRTGQETQYF | TRBV20-1
CAWSVFPGGELFF | TRBV30
CASSAGTSGYEQYF | TRBV12-3/TRBV12-4
CASRGGATIFSYEQYF | TRBV6-1
CASSFSNRPSYEQYF | TRBV7-9
CASSAYYQETQYF | TRBV6-6
CASSSTSGHEQYF | TRBV5-1
CASSRNNRGSYGYTF | TRBV4-3
CASSTGTSGRGFYEQYF | TRBV12-3/TRBV12-4
CASSQLTSGISNEQFF | TRBV14
CASTSGGAGRYNEKFF | TRBV28
CASSRYEGETQYF | TRBV11-2
CASSLLSGTSYNEQFF | TRBV5-1
CASSGTGLRQPQHF | TRBV6-1
CAISEQGSTGELFF | TRBV10-3
CASTPVRLIYGYTF | TRBV6-2/TRBV6-3
CASSFPPSGRVNEQFF | TRBV7-2
CASSPYQARGPNTEAFF | TRBV7-9
CASSHGTVDQPQHF | TRBV7-9
CASSYTGVNEQYF | TRBV6-5
CASSSGTMDTGELFF | TRBV9
CASSLAAGGGEETQYF | TRBV5-1
CSVVIASSYNEQFF | TRBV29-1
CSVEGSGEGSYNEQFF | TRBV29-1
CASRRYSFGPQHF | TRBV5-1
CASSFSGLAGSLEQYF | TRBV11-2
CASSLSVRAPLMNTEAFF | TRBV11-2